This passage covers 20 T cell receptor beta chains from one sample sequenced in a study of monozygotic twins with inflammatory bowel disease. TCRdb re-analyzed the 5' RACE reads; it lists each CDR3 protein once, without DNA. In all, the sample yields around 450,000 distinct CDR3 sequences. The sequenced sample consisted of blood. The receptors were sampled from a human donor with ulcerative colitis or Crohn's disease, or a healthy co-twin of an affected twin (not recorded which).

The rearrangement links TRBV7-9 to TRBJ2-7. The CDR3 totals 13 residues. Per germline, CDR1 SEHNR and CDR2 FQNEAQ (reference sequence). The CDR3 sequence: CASSSVRYDEQYF.

This rearrangement joins TRBV7-2 to TRBJ2-7; TCRdb picks TRBD1, but there is no DNA to check that call. Per the germline V gene, CDR1 is SGHTA and CDR2 is FQGNSA. The CDR3 covers 16 residues. The CDR3 here is CASSYVDATPRWEQYF.

This chain joins TRBV10-2 and TRBJ2-1; with no DNA, the TCRdb D assignment of TRBD1 cannot be verified. CDR3 length equals 12 residues. Germline CDR1 reads WSHSY; CDR2 reads SAAADI. CDR3 region: CASSEGGLKQFF.

The chain employs TRBV15 and TRBJ2-5; TCRdb gives TRBD1 as the D gene, but with no DNA this cannot be confirmed. The CDR3 extends over 16 amino acids. Looked up from germline, CDR1 is LNHNV and CDR2 is YYDKDF (reference sequence). This chain's CDR3 is CATSREAFGGGETQYF.

The CDR3 loop reads CASSLAGRTEAFF. J is TRBJ1-1 and V is TRBV28; TCRdb selects TRBD1, and the lack of DNA leaves this call unchecked. The CDR3 loop spans 13 amino acids. In germline, CDR1 is MDHEN, CDR2 SYDVKM. The full variable domain, rest sourced from reference TRBV28 and TRBJ1-1, is DVKVTQSSRYLVKRTGEKVFLECVQDMDHENMFWYRQDPGLGLRLIYFSYDVKMKEKGDIPEGYSVSREKKERFSLILESASTNQTSMYLCASSLAGRTEAFFGQGTRLTVV.

The chain couples TRBV18 to TRBJ2-1; TCRdb's D gene call, TRBD2, goes unchecked for lack of DNA. Germline V gene data show CDR1 as KGHSH and CDR2 as LQKENI. The CDR3 is 16 amino acids. The CDR3: CASSPQGLAGNNEQFF. Full variable domain (rest looked up from reference TRBV18 and TRBJ2-1): NAGVMQNPRHLVRRRGQEARLRCSPMKGHSHVYWYRQLPEEGLKFMVYLQKENIIDESGMPKERFSAEFPKEGPSILRIQQVVRGDSAAYFCASSPQGLAGNNEQFFGPGTRLTVL.

CDR3 loop: CASSPPGQGMRGYTF. The V call is TRBV11-2, the J call TRBJ1-2; TCRdb lists TRBD1, though no DNA is available to test this call. CDR1 is SGHAT and CDR2 is FQNNGV in the germline V gene. The CDR3 loop spans 15 amino acids.

The chain employs TRBV6-2 or TRBV6-3 and TRBJ2-6. CDR3 size: 14 residues. Germline V gene sequence: CDR1 MNHEY, CDR2 SVGEGT. CDR3 sequence: CASSRISGANVLTF.

This sequence joins TRBV5-4 and TRBJ2-3; without DNA, the TCRdb call of TRBD1 cannot be checked. Germline CDR1 and CDR2: SGHNT and YYREEE (reference sequence). The CDR3 runs 14 residues. The CDR3 loop is CASSPDTATDTQYF.

CDR3 sequence: CASSQDRVSSYEQYF. This chain connects TRBV4-3 to TRBJ2-7; with no DNA, the TCRdb D assignment of TRBD1 cannot be verified. CDR3 size: 15 residues. Germline values: CDR1 LGHNA, CDR2 YSLEER.

V and J are TRBV12-3 or TRBV12-4 and TRBJ2-2; the TCRdb call, TRBD2, lacks DNA for checking. This CDR3 comprises 15 residues. The chain's CDR3 is CASSPSSWVPGELFF.

J is TRBJ1-2 and V is TRBV5-1; TCRdb outputs TRBD1, but without DNA this stays unchecked. This CDR3 is 15 amino acids long. CDR1 is SGHRS, CDR2 YFSETQ, per germline. The CDR3 loop is CASSHLQGSNYGYTF. The whole variable domain, filled in from reference TRBV5-1 and TRBJ1-2, reads KAGVTQTPRYLIKTRGQQVTLSCSPISGHRSVSWYQQTPGQGLQFLFEYFSETQRNKGNFPGRFSGRQFSNSRSEMNVSTLELGDSALYLCASSHLQGSNYGYTFGSGTRLTVV.

This chain uses TRBV2 with TRBJ2-5; TCRdb designates TRBD2, a call that cannot be tested without DNA. This CDR3 has 14 amino acids. Germline V gene lookup returns CDR1 SNHLY and CDR2 FYNNEI. The chain's CDR3 is CASGRTGSIETQYF.

The V and J genes are TRBV5-3 and TRBJ2-2. TRBV5-3 is an open reading frame, and its role is uncertain. The CDR3 is 16 residues long. This CDR3 is CARSLAAVRGTGELFF.

V gene TRBV5-1 combines with J gene TRBJ2-1; checking the TCRdb D call of TRBD2 is not possible without DNA. The germline CDR1 and CDR2 sequences are SGHRS and YFSETQ. The CDR3 is 15 residues long. CDR3 protein: CASSASGASYNEQFF.

This sequence joins TRBV7-2 and TRBJ2-5; the D call from TCRdb, TRBD1, cannot be confirmed without DNA. Germline-derived CDR1 and CDR2 are SGHTA and FQGNSA. CDR3 size: 15 residues. CDR3 amino acids: CASSFRLGAQETQYF.

The chain has TRBV5-1 and TRBJ2-2; TCRdb selects TRBD1, and the lack of DNA leaves this call unchecked. Germline assignment: CDR1 SGHRS and CDR2 YFSETQ. The CDR3 is made up of 17 amino acids. The CDR3 is CASSSRGTLTNTGELFF.

CDR3 sequence: CASSSGTSGGAVFFTDTQYF. The chain uses TRBV5-1 and TRBJ2-3; TCRdb lists TRBD2, though no DNA is available to test this call. CDR3 size: 20 residues. Germline loops: CDR1 SGHRS, CDR2 YFSETQ.

The chain combines TRBV6-5 with TRBJ2-1. This CDR3 has 15 residues. Looked up from germline, CDR1 is MNHEY and CDR2 is SVGAGI. The CDR3 sequence is CASSYSMVVSNEQFF.

V usage is TRBV30 and J usage is TRBJ1-6; checking the TCRdb D call of TRBD1 is not possible without DNA. CDR1 GTSNPN and CDR2 SVGIG come from the germline V gene (reference sequence). This CDR3 is 14 amino acids long. The CDR3 is CAWRWGTGTSPLHF.